The source of this TCR beta chain is a study of T cells in Graves' hyperthyroidism and ophthalmopathy. Findings and limits, study-wide: Researchers report that a 13 V-J model separated ophthalmopathy from stable hyperthyroidism. Most thyroid clonotypes expanded above 0.001 appeared in blood too.

The sample holds many counts of this clonotype. What it binds is not known. Each person with ophthalmopathy scored at least 3 on the Clinical Activity Score, reached NOSPECS grade 4 or higher, and had been ill under 3 months. Trimming pared 6 bases from V and 2 bases from J, leaving 10 bases between. Germline V gives CDR1 LNHNV, CDR2 YYDKDF (reference sequence). The CDR3 has 13 residues. Amplification of TCR beta CDR3 regions used RNA as the template. With the HTBI primer set, the TCR CDR3 went through a first round of RT-PCR. TCRdb called the multiplex PCR reads again in MiXCR, with one record for every CDR3 protein. The top ten hold 35% to 40% of the sample, which has almost 250,000 distinct CDR3 sequences, approximately 23% seen once.

This TCR came from a woman aged 40 to 55 with Graves' ophthalmopathy. What was sequenced was blood. This chain connects TRBV15 to TRBJ2-5; possible D gene TRBD1, 5 bases. The chain's CDR3 is CATSSGNQETQYF. DNA of the CDR3: TGTGCCACCAGTTCAGGGAATCAAGAGACCCAGTACTTC.